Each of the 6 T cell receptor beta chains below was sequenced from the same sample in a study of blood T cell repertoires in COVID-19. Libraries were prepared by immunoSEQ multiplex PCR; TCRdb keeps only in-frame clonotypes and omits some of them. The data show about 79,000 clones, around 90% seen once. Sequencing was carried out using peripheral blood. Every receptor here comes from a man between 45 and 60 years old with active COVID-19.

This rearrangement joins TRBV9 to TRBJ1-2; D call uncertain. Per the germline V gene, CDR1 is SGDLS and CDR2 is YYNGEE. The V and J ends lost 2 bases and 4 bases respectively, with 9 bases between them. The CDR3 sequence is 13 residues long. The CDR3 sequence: CASSVESFYGYTF. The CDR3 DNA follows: TGTGCCAGCAGCGTGGAGTCCTTCTATGGCTACACCTTC.

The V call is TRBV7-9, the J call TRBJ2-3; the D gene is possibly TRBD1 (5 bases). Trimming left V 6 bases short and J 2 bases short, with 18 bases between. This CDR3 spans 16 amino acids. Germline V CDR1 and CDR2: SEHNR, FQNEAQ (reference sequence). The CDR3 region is CASRGPVTDHTDTQYF. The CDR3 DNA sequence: TGTGCCAGCAGAGGACCGGTGACAGACCACACAGATACGCAGTATTTT.

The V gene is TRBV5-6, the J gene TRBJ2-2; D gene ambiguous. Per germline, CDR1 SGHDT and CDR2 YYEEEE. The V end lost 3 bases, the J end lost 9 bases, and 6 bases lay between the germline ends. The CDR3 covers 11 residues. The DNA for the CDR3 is TGTGCCAGCAGCTGGCGGCGGGAGCTGTTTTTT. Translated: CASSWRRELFF.

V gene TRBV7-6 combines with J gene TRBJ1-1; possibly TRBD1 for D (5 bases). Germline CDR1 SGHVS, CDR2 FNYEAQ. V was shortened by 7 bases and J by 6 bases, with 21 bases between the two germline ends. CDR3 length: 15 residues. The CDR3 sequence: CASTNSGGLGAEAFF. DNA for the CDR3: TGTGCCAGCACTAATAGCGGGGGATTGGGGGCTGAAGCTTTCTTT.

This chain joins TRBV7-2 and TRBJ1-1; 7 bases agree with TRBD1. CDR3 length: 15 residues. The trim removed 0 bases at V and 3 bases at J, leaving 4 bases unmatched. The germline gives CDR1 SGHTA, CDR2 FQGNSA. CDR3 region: CASSLASGQYTEAFF. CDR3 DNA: TGTGCCAGCAGCTTAGCGTCGGGACAGTACACTGAAGCTTTCTTT.

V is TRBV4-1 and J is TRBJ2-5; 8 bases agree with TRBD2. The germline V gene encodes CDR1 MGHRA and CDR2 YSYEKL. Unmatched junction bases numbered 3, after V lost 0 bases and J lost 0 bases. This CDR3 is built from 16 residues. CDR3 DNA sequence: TGCGCCAGCAGCCAAGATCTAGCGGGTAACCAAGAGACCCAGTACTTC. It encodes CASSQDLAGNQETQYF.